This paragraph reports one T cell receptor beta chain. This sample was taken from a study of blood T cell repertoires in COVID-19. Study details: The origin of the acute and convalescent COVID-19 samples was the United States, Italy and Spain.

In the original analysis: Scientists estimated how many nucleated cells there were by amplifying reference gene primers. Measured with immunoSEQ multiplex PCR; TCRdb has only the in-frame clones, and not every one. That table gives V, J and clone size, and the DNA gave D and trimming. The sample comprises some 230,000 clones, about four fifths of which are singletons, and more than 2.5% rests with the top ten. V shed 4 bases and J shed 7 bases, with 15 bases lying between them. The CDR3 is made up of 13 amino acids. Germline-derived CDR1 and CDR2 are SGDLS and YYNGEE. The chain links TRBV9 to TRBJ2-7; possible D gene TRBD2, 6 bases. The sequence was obtained from a woman in her thirties who had recovered from COVID-19. The sequenced material came from peripheral blood. As DNA, the CDR3 is TGTGCCAGCAGCCCCGGGACTTCCCGGGAGCAGTACTTC. Its translation is CASSPGTSREQYF. Using reference TRBV9 and TRBJ2-7 for the parts outside the CDR3, the full variable domain is DSGVTQTPKHLITATGQRVTLRCSPRSGDLSVYWYQQSLDQGLQFLIQYYNGEERAKGNILERFSAQQFPDLHSELNLSSLELGDSALYFCASSPGTSREQYFGPGTRLTVT.